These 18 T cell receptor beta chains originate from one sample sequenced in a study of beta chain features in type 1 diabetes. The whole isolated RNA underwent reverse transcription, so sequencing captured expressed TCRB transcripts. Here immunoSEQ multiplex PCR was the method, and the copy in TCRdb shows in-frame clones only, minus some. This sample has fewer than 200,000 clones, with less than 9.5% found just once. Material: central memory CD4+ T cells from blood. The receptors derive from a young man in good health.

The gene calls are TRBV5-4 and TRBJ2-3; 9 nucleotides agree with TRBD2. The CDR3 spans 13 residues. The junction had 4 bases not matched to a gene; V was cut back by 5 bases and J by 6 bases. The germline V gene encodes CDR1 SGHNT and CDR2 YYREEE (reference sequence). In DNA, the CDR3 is TGTGCCAGCAGTCCTGGACTAGCGGATACGCAGTATTTT. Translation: CASSPGLADTQYF.

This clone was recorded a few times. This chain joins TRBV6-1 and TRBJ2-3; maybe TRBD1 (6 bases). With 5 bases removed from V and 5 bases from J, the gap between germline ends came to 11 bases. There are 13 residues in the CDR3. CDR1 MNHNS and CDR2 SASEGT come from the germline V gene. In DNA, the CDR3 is TGTGCCAGCAGTCTAGGCAGGGGAGATACGCAGTATTTT. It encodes CASSLGRGDTQYF.

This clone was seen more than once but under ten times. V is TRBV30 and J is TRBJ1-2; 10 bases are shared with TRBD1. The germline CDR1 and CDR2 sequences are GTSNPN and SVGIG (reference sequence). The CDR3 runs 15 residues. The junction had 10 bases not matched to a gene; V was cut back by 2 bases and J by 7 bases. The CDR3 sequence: CAWSPLTGGGGGYTF. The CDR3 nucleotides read TGTGCCTGGAGTCCTTTGACAGGGGGCGGCGGTGGCTACACCTTC.

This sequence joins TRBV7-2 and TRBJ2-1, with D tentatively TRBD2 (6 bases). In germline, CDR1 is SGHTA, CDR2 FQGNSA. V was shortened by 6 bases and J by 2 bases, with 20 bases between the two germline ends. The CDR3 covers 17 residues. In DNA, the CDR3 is TGTGCCAGCAGACCCGGCACGGGAGTCCCTACCTACAATGAGCAGTTCTTC. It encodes CASRPGTGVPTYNEQFF.

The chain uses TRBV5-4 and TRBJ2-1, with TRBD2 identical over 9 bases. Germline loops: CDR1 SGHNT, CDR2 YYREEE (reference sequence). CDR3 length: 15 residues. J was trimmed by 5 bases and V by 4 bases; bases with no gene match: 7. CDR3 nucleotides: TGTGCCAGCAGCCTAGCGGGAAGAAACGACAATGAGCAGTTCTTC. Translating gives CASSLAGRNDNEQFF.

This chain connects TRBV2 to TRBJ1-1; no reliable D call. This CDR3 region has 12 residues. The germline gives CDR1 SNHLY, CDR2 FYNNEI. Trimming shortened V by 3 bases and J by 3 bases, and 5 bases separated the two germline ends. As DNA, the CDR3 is TGTGCCAGCAGTGATTTATACACTGAAGCTTTCTTT. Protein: CASSDLYTEAFF.

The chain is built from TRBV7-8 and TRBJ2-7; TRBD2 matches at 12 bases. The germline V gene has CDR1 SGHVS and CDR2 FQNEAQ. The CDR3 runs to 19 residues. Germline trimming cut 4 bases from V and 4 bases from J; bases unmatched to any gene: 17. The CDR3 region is CASSSRPGLAGVGGYEQYF. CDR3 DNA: TGTGCCAGCAGCTCCAGGCCGGGACTAGCGGGTGTGGGTGGGTACGAGCAGTACTTC.

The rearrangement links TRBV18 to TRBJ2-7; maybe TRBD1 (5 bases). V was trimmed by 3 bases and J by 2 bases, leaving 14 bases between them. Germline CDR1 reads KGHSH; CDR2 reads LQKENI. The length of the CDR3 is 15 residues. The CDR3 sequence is CASSPDIFGPYEQYF. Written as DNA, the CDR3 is TGTGCCAGCTCACCGGACATCTTCGGACCCTACGAGCAGTACTTC.

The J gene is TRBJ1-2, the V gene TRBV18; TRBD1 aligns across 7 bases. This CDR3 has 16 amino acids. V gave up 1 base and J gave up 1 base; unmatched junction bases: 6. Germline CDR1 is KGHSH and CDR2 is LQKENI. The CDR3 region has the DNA TGTGCCAGCTCACCACGGGCACAGGGGAATAACTATGGCTACACCTTC. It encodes CASSPRAQGNNYGYTF.

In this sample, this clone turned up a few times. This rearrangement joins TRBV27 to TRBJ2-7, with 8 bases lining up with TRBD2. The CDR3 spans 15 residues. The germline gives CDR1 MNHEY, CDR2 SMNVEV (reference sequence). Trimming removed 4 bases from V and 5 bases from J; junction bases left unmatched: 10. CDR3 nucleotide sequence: TGTGCCAGCAGTTCATATCGGACGGGACTAGACGAGCAGTACTTC. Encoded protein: CASSSYRTGLDEQYF.

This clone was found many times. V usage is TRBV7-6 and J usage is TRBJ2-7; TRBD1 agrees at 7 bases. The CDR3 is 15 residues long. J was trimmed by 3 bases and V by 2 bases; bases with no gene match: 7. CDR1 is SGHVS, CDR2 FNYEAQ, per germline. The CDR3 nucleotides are TGTGCCAGCAGCTTACAGGACAGGCCTCTCTACGAGCAGTACTTC. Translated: CASSLQDRPLYEQYF.

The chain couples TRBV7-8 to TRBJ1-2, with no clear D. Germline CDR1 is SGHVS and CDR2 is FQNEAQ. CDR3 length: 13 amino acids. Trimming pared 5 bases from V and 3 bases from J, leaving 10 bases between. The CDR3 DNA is TGTGCCAGCAGCAGCGGGAGTTACTATGGCTACACCTTC. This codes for CASSSGSYYGYTF.

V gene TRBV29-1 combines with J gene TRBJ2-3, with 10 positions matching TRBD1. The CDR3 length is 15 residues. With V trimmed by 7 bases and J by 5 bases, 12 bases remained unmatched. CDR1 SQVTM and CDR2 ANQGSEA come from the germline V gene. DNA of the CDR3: TGCAGCGCCCAACCCGGGACAGGGGTTGGAGATACGCAGTATTTT. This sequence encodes CSAQPGTGVGDTQYF.

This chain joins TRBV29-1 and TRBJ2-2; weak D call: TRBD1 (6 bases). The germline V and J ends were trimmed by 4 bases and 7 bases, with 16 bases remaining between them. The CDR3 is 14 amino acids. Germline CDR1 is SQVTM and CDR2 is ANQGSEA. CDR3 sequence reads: CSVVGDMGGGELFF. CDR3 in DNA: TGCAGCGTTGTCGGGGACATGGGTGGCGGGGAGCTGTTTTTT.

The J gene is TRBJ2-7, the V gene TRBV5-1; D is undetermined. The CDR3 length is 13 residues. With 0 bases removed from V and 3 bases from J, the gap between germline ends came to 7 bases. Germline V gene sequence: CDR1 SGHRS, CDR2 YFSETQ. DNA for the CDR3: TGCGCCAGCAGCTTGGAGATCCACTACGAGCAGTACGTC. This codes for CASSLEIHYEQYV.

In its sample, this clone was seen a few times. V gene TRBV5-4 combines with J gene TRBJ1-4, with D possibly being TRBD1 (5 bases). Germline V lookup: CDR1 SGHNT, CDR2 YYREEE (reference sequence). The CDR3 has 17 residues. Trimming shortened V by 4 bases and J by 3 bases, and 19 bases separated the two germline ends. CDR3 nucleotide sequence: TGTGCCAGCAGCCCTTTATCTGCGGGGCATTCTAATGAAAAACTGTTTTTT. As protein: CASSPLSAGHSNEKLFF.

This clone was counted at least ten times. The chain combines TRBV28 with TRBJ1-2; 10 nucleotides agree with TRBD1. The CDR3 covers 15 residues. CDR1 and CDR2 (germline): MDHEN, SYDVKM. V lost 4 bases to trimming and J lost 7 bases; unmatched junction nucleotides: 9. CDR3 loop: CASSSRGGQGFGYTF. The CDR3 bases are TGTGCCAGCAGTTCCCGAGGGGGACAGGGGTTTGGCTACACCTTC.

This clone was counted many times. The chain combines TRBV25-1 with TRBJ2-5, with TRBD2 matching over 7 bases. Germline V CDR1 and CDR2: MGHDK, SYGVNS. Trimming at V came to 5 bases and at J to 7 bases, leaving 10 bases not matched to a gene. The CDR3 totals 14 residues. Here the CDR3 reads CASSIGGSKGTQYF. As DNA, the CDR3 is TGTGCCAGCAGTATCGGCGGGAGCAAGGGGACCCAGTACTTC.